This TCR beta chain was identified during a study of CXCR3-negative and CXCR3-positive naive CD8 T cells. This CDR3 comprises 16 residues. CDR1 SEHNR and CDR2 FQNEAQ come from the germline V gene (reference sequence). Carrying UMI labels, the TRB cDNA libraries were prepared through 5' RACE. TCRdb re-called the 5' RACE reads and gives one entry per CDR3 protein, without DNA. This sample's clone table lists over 100,000 distinct CDR3 sequences. This sequence was found in a human donor in good health. Some clones in this sample may be carry-over from other donors' samples. Material: naive CXCR3- CD8+ T cells from blood. Subset noted: CD45RO-CCR7+CD27+CD95- naive CD8+ T cells lacking CXCR3 (TNR3-). The gene calls are TRBV7-9 and TRBJ2-7; TCRdb indicates TRBD2, and absent DNA this call remains unverified. CDR3: CASSLRTSGIGDEQYF.